Listed below are T cell receptor beta chains from one sample, sequenced in a study. TCRdb re-derived calls from the 5' RACE reads in MiXCR, one entry per CDR3 protein. The sample contains 35,000 to 50,000 distinct CDR3 sequences, around 20% of which appear only once. The sample consisted of Tregs sorted from blood. Receptors originate from a female donor with breast cancer. CDR3s include the opening cysteine and the closing phenylalanine or tryptophan. The D gene is left open where the match is weak. Some rows mark clone size as missing; the rest say once, few, many or name a class of expanded clone.

J,V,D,length,size,DNA,CDR3
TRBJ2-5,TRBV5-1,-,14,-,TGCACCAGCAGCTTGGTGCCAGGGGCAGAGACCCAGTACTTC,CTSSLVPGAETQYF
TRBJ1-1,TRBV6-5,-,13,many,TGTGCCAGCAGTTACGGCCCCAACACTGAAGCTTTCTTT,CASSYGPNTEAFF
TRBJ1-5,TRBV7-3,TRBD1,17,-,TGTGCCAGCAGCCGCTACATCGGACAGGGTTCGTCGGAGCCCCAGCATTTT,CASSRYIGQGSSEPQHF
TRBJ1-6,TRBV5-5,-,13,many,TGTGCCAGCAGCTTGGTTGTCCTGACACCCCTCCACTTT,CASSLVVLTPLHF
TRBJ2-5,TRBV5-6,TRBD2,17,once,TGTGCCAGCAGCACGGGATTTAGCGGGGTGTTGGAGGAGACCCAGTACTTC,CASSTGFSGVLEETQYF
TRBJ2-7,TRBV7-9,-,13,many,TGTGCCTCCCGGGGGACAGTCGGCTACGAGCAGTACTTC,CASRGTVGYEQYF
TRBJ1-1,TRBV2,TRBD1,13,few,TGTGCCAGCGCGACAGGGCACGATCCTGAAGCTTTCTTT,CASATGHDPEAFF
TRBJ2-3,TRBV20-1,TRBD2,16,few,TGCAGTGCTAAAAGCGAGACTAGCGGGCGCACAGATACGCAGTATTTT,CSAKSETSGRTDTQYF
TRBJ1-5,TRBV4-1,-,14,many,TGCGCCAGCAGCCAAGAGGATGACAATCAGCCCCAGCATTTT,CASSQEDDNQPQHF
TRBJ2-2,TRBV6-2/TRBV6-3,-,12,-,TGTGCCAGCACCTTGGGGGCCGGGGAGCTGTTTTTT,CASTLGAGELFF
TRBJ2-2,TRBV7-2,TRBD1,13,many,TGTGCCAGCAGCTTTTTAGGGGGCCGGGAGCTGTTTTTT,CASSFLGGRELFF
TRBJ2-3,TRBV12-3/TRBV12-4,TRBD2,17,few,TGTGCCAGCAGTTTAGGACTAGCGGGGGGTGGCACAGATACGCAGTATTTT,CASSLGLAGGGTDTQYF
TRBJ2-5,TRBV3-1,-,14,many,TGTGCCAGCAGCCAAGACTTCTTGCAAGAGACCCAGTACTTC,CASSQDFLQETQYF
TRBJ2-5,TRBV9,-,13,many,TGTGCCAGCAGTACACTTTCTGGGGAGACCCAGTACTTC,CASSTLSGETQYF
TRBJ2-2,TRBV10-1,-,17,-,TGCGCCAGCAGTGAGTCGCGTAGGGACCCGAACACCGGGGAGCTGTTTTTT,CASSESRRDPNTGELFF
TRBJ1-4,TRBV7-9,TRBD1,14,-,TGTGCCAGCAGCTTAGCACAGGGGAATGAAAAACTGTTTTTT,CASSLAQGNEKLFF
TRBJ2-5,TRBV15,-,14,-,TGTGCCACCAGCAGAATCGGCACAAAGGAGACCCAGTACTTC,CATSRIGTKETQYF
TRBJ2-6,TRBV12-3/TRBV12-4,-,12,few,TGTGCCAGCAGTTTCGGGGCCAACGTCCTGACTTTC,CASSFGANVLTF
TRBJ2-7,TRBV20-1,TRBD1,15,many,TGCAGTGCAGCCCCAGGACAGGGGCCCTCCTACGAGCAGTACTTC,CSAAPGQGPSYEQYF
TRBJ1-5,TRBV28,-,16,-,TGTGCCAGCAACCCGGGCAGCCAGTATAGCAATCAGCCCCAGCATTTT,CASNPGSQYSNQPQHF
TRBJ1-3,TRBV12-3/TRBV12-4,-,12,few,TGTGCCAGCAGACCGCCTGGAAACACCATATATTTT,CASRPPGNTIYF
TRBJ1-4,TRBV12-3/TRBV12-4,-,12,many,TGTGCCAGCAGTACGGATGACGAAAAACTGTTTTTT,CASSTDDEKLFF
TRBJ1-4,TRBV12-3/TRBV12-4,-,14,few,TGTGCCAGCAGGCGGACAGCCGGGGCAGAAAAACTGTTTTTT,CASRRTAGAEKLFF
TRBJ2-7,TRBV12-3/TRBV12-4,-,14,many,TGTGCCAGCAGAGGTCGGGGAGGACCTCTCGAGCAGTACTTC,CASRGRGGPLEQYF
TRBJ2-3,TRBV27,TRBD2,15,-,TGTGCCAGCACCGGAAGGACTAGCGGGAGTGATACGCAGTACTTT,CASTGRTSGSDTQYF
TRBJ2-1,TRBV7-9,-,12,many,TGTGCCAGCAGTTCGGGGGTGTATGAGCAGTTCTTC,CASSSGVYEQFF
TRBJ2-1,TRBV12-3/TRBV12-4,-,13,-,TGTGCCAGCAGGCGGACGCCAAGCAATGAGCAGTTCTTC,CASRRTPSNEQFF
TRBJ2-7,TRBV27,-,12,few,TGTGCCAGCAGTTCCCCCCCGTACGAGCAGTACTTC,CASSSPPYEQYF
TRBJ2-1,TRBV20-1,-,12,-,TGCAGTGCTAGAGGGGACTACAATGAGCAGTTCTTC,CSARGDYNEQFF
TRBJ1-2,TRBV28,-,11,-,TGTGCCAGCAGTGGAGGGCATAGCTACACCTTC,CASSGGHSYTF
TRBJ1-3,TRBV6-1,-,18,-,TGTGCCAGCTCCCTAGAGGGCCCGGCACCGTTCTCTGGAAACACCATATATTTT,CASSLEGPAPFSGNTIYF
TRBJ2-3,TRBV5-1,-,13,few,TGCGCCAGCACTAGGGACGGCACAGATACGCAGTATTTT,CASTRDGTDTQYF
TRBJ2-1,TRBV12-3/TRBV12-4,TRBD2,14,many,TGTGCCAGCAGTCAGCGGGAGGATTACAATGAGCAGTTCTTC,CASSQREDYNEQFF
TRBJ2-5,TRBV6-5,-,14,-,TGTACCAGCAGCCGTGATCAAGTGCAAGTGACCCAGTACTTC,CTSSRDQVQVTQYF
TRBJ1-4,TRBV4-1,-,16,-,TGCGCCAGCAGCACTGAGGACGGGGGATCTAATGAAAAACTGTTTTTT,CASSTEDGGSNEKLFF
TRBJ2-5,TRBV5-1,-,15,few,TGCGCCAGCAGCCCCTTAGGGGTAGCCGGAGAGACCCAGTACTTC,CASSPLGVAGETQYF
TRBJ2-7,TRBV5-1,-,15,-,TGCGCCAGCAGCTTTTTTGCGACTAGAAGTGGCGAGCAGTACTTC,CASSFFATRSGEQYF
TRBJ2-3,TRBV28,TRBD2,20,few,TGTGCCAGCACCTCCTTTGTTGAAGGGGCTTTGGGACTAGAGACAGATACGCAGTATTTT,CASTSFVEGALGLETDTQYF
TRBJ2-3,TRBV6-4,TRBD2,17,-,TGTGCCAGCAGCCCTAGCGGGAGTCGGGTACACACAGATACGCAGTATTTT,CASSPSGSRVHTDTQYF
TRBJ2-7,TRBV7-2,-,14,-,TGTACCAGCAGCTTCATTAGCGAGAGTGACGAGCAGTACTTC,CTSSFISESDEQYF
TRBJ2-3,TRBV28,-,10,many,TGTGCCAGCGGGTTTCTAGGGGAGTATTTT,CASGFLGEYF
TRBJ2-1,TRBV29-1,TRBD1,14,many,TGCAGCGTTCCACCGGGACAGCCCTACAATGAGCAGTTCTTC,CSVPPGQPYNEQFF